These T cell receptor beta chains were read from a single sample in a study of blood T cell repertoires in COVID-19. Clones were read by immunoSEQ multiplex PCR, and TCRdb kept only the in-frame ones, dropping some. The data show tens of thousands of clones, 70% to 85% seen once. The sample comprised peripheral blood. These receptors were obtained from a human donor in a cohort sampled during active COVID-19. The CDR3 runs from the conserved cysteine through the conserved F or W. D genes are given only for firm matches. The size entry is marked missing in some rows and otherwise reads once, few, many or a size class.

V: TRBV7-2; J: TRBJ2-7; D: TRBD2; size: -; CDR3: CASSRTGTSGRAYEQYF; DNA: TGTGCCAGCAGCAGAACTGGGACTAGCGGGAGGGCGTACGAGCAGTACTTC
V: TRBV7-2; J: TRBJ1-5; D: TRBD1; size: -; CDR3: CASSYPRDRGRQPQHF; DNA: TGTGCCAGCAGCTACCCCCGGGACAGGGGTCGGCAGCCCCAGCATTTT
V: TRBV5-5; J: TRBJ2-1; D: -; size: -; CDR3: CASSLARGLLLSYSYNEQFF; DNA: TGTGCCAGCAGCTTGGCTCGCGGCCTTCTCTTGTCTTACTCCTACAATGAGCAGTTCTTC
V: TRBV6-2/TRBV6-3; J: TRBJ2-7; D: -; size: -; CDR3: CASSSQGYSYEQYF; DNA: TGTGCCAGCAGTTCACAGGGTTACTCCTACGAGCAGTACTTC
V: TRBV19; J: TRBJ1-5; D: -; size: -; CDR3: CASSLTGAQPQHF; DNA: TGTGCCAGTAGTTTAACAGGCGCTCAGCCCCAGCATTTT
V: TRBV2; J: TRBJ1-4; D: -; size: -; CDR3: CASSGGEGTNEKLFF; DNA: TGTGCCAGCAGCGGCGGGGAAGGGACTAATGAAAAACTGTTTTTT
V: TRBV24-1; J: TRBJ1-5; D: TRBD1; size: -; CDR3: CATGGQVDNQPQHF; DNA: TGTGCCACCGGAGGACAGGTTGATAATCAGCCCCAGCATTTT
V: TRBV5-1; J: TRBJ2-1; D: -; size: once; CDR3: CASSLRTYDNEQFF; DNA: TGCGCCAGCAGCCTCCGGACATACGACAATGAGCAGTTCTTC
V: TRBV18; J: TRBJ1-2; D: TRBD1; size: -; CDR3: CASSEQGANYGYTF; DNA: TGTGCCAGCTCAGAACAGGGGGCGAACTATGGCTACACCTTC
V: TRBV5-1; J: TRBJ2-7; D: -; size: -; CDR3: CASSFIGDSYEQYF; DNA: TGCGCCAGCAGCTTTATCGGGGACTCCTACGAGCAGTACTTC
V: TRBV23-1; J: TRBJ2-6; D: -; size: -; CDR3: CASPKGQPWVSGANVLTF; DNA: TGCGCCAGCCCCAAAGGACAGCCATGGGTATCTGGGGCCAACGTCCTGACTTTC
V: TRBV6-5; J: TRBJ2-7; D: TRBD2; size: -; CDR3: CASSRLAGANEQYF; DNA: TGTGCCAGCAGTCGACTAGCGGGAGCCAACGAGCAGTACTTC
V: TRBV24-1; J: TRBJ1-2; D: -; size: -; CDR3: CATSDPSNYGYTF; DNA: TGTGCCACCAGTGACCCGTCTAACTATGGCTACACCTTC
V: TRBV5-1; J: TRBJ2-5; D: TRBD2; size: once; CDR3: CASNLGASGSRGGQETQYF; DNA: TGCGCCAGCAACCTGGGGGCTAGCGGGAGTCGAGGGGGCCAAGAGACCCAGTACTTC
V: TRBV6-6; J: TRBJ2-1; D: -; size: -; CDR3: CASRAGGGYEQFF; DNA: TGTGCCAGCAGAGCGGGTGGAGGGTATGAGCAGTTCTTC
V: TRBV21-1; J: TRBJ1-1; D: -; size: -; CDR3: CASSVKGRRNTEAFF; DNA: TGTGCCAGCAGCGTAAAGGGGCGGAGGAACACTGAAGCTTTCTTT
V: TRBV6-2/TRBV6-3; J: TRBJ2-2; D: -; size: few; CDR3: CASSYLRGELFF; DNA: TGTGCCAGCAGTTACTTGCGCGGGGAGCTGTTTTTT
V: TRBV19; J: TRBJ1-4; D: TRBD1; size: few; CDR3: CASSQTGGEEKLFF; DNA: TGTGCCAGTAGTCAGACAGGGGGAGAAGAAAAACTGTTTTTT
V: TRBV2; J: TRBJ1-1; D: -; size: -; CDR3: CASSHSTGPGLEAFF; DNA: TGTGCCAGCAGCCATAGTACAGGGCCCGGTTTGGAAGCTTTCTTT
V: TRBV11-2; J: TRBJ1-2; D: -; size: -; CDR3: CASSEAPYGYTF; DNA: TGTGCCAGCAGCGAGGCCCCATATGGCTACACCTTC
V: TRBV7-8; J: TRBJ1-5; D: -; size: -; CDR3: CASSFLKGNEPQHF; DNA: TGTGCCAGCAGCTTCTTGAAGGGGAATGAGCCCCAGCATTTT
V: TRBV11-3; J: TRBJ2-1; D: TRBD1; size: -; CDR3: CASSQQVGQGDNEQFF; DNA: TGTGCCAGCAGCCAACAAGTCGGACAGGGAGACAATGAGCAGTTCTTC
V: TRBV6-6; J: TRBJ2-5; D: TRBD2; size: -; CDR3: CASSYDSSGTQYF; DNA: TGTGCCAGCAGTTACGATTCTAGCGGGACCCAGTACTTC
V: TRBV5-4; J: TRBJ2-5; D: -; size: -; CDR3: CASSLYQGETQYF; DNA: TGTGCCAGCAGCTTGTACCAGGGTGAGACCCAGTACTTC
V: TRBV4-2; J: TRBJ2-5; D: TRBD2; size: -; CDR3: CASSGWASGSQETQYF; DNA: TGTGCCAGCAGCGGGTGGGCTAGCGGAAGTCAAGAGACCCAGTACTTC